This record looks at one TCR beta chain sequence and its context. The antigen is not known. Other DNA variants within this sample encode the same CDR3. V lost 0 bases and J 6 bases, leaving 6 bases between the germline ends. From germline, CDR1 is SGHAT and CDR2 FQNNGV. This CDR3 has 12 residues. Naive CD8 cells comprised CD45RO-negative, CCR7-positively selected cells, excluding terminally differentiated effector memory CD45RA+ cells. Sequencing used immunoSEQ multiplex PCR; TCRdb keeps in-frame clones, though not all of them. This sample has about 2.1 million clones, with about 94% found just once. This sample was included in a study of shared clonotypes between healthy human individuals. General observations from the study: Investigators expected sequencing depth to affect clonotype sharing among donors.

The sequenced sample consisted of naive CD8+ T cells from PBMCs. The V gene is TRBV11-2, the J gene TRBJ2-7, with D possibly TRBD1 on 6 matching bases. This TCR was recovered from a man aged 18 to 30 in good health. Some clones in this sample may be carry-over from other donors' samples. The CDR3 DNA reads as TGTGCCAGCAGCTTAGACAGGGGCGAGCAGTACTTC. Protein product: CASSLDRGEQYF.